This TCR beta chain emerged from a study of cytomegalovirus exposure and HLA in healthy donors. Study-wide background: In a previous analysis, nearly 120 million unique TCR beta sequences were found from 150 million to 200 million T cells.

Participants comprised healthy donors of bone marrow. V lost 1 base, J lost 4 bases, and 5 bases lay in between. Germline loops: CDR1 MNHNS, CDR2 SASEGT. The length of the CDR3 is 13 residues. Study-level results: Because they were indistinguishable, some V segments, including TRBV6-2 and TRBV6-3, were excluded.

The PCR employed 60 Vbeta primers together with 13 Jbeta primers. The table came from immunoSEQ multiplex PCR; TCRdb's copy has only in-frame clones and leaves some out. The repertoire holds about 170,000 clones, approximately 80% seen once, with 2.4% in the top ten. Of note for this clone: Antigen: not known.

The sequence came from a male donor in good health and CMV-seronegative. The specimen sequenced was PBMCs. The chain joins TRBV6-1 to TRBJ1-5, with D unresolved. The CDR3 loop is CASSEDRNQPQHF. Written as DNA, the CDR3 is TGTGCCAGCAGTGAAGACAGAAATCAGCCCCAGCATTTT.